One sample yielded the 4 T cell receptor beta chains listed below, sequenced in a study of blood T cell repertoires in COVID-19. Sequencing was performed with immunoSEQ multiplex PCR; in TCRdb, only in-frame clones are kept and a portion is missing. Of about 23,000 clones in the sample, more than 80% were seen once. The source material was peripheral blood. The receptors originated from a human donor in a cohort sampled during active COVID-19.

This rearrangement joins TRBV6-2 or TRBV6-3 to TRBJ2-7, with 7 positions matching TRBD2. The J segment lost 0 bases and the V segment lost 2 bases, leaving 4 bases of the junction unmatched. The CDR3 spans 15 residues. From germline, CDR1 is MNHEY and CDR2 SVGEGT. This CDR3 is CASSYGAGFSYEQYF. As DNA, the CDR3 is TGTGCCAGCAGTTACGGAGCGGGGTTCTCCTACGAGCAGTACTTC.

This clone was recorded only once. The chain couples TRBV5-6 to TRBJ2-1; 7 bases are shared with TRBD1. J gave up 7 bases and V 4 bases, and 5 bases lay outside the gene matches. The CDR3 contains 13 residues. Germline V gene sequence: CDR1 SGHDT, CDR2 YYEEEE. The CDR3 is CASSTGQRNEQFF. The CDR3 bases are TGTGCCAGCAGCACGGGACAGAGAAATGAGCAGTTCTTC.

The V call is TRBV12-5, the J call TRBJ1-1; D uncertain. Per germline, CDR1 LGHNT and CDR2 FRNRAP. V lost 1 base to trimming and J lost 4 bases, with 7 bases between them. The CDR3 length is 13 residues. The CDR3 region has the DNA TGTGCTAGTGGTTTGGACAGTGTCACTGAAGCTTTCTTT. It codes for CASGLDSVTEAFF.

The gene calls are TRBV9 and TRBJ1-1, with no clear D. V was pared by 0 bases and J by 3 bases, with 18 bases between. Germline V gene data show CDR1 as SGDLS and CDR2 as YYNGEE. This CDR3 is 17 amino acids long. The CDR3 DNA reads TGTGCCAGCAGCGTAGGGATTCAGGACCGCGGGGACACTGAAGCTTTCTTT. This encodes CASSVGIQDRGDTEAFF.